The 2 T cell receptor beta chains listed next were all sequenced from one sample in a study of T cells after posttransplantation cyclophosphamide. This table comes from immunoSEQ multiplex PCR, and its TCRdb copy is limited to in-frame clones, with some not included. This sample has tens of thousands of clones, with around 90% found just once. Control samples came 1 year after myeloablative marrow transplants with methotrexate plus calcineurin inhibitor. The sequenced sample was PBMCs, obtained after an allogeneic stem cell transplant with a calcineurin inhibitor and methotrexate. The receptor set was obtained from a female patient aged 45-60 years who received an allogeneic stem cell transplant from an unrelated donor, was CMV-positive, and had chronic GVHD only. A subset of T cells may come from the graft donor.

J is TRBJ2-1 and V is TRBV7-2; D is perhaps TRBD2 (6 bases). CDR3 length: 14 amino acids. Between the trimmed V and J ends, which lost 6 bases and 6 bases, there was a span of 15 bases. Germline values: CDR1 SGHTA, CDR2 FQGNSA. CDR3 coding DNA: TGTGCCAGCAGTATGGACGGGAGTCCCAATGAGCAGTTCTTC. It codes for CASSMDGSPNEQFF.

This clone was observed a handful of times. The rearrangement joins TRBV21-1 to TRBJ2-1; TRBD1 is the table's D call and was not checked against the DNA. TRBV21-1 is given as a pseudogene. The CDR3 spans 15 residues. CDR3 region: CASSARGDRVDEQFF. The CDR3 DNA is TGTGCCAGCAGCGCCCGCGGGGACAGGGTGGATGAGCAGTTCTTC.